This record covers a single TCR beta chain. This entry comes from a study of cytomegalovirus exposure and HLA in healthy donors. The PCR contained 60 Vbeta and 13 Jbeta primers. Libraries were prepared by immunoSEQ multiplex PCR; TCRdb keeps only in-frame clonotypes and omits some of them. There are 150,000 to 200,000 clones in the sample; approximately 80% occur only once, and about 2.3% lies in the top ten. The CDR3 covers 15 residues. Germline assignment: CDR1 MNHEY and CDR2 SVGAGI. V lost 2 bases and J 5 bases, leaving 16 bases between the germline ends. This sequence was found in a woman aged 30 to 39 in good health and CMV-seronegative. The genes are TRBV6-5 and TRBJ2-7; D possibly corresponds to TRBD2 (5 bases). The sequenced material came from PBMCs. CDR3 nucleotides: TGTGCCAGCAGTTACCCCTTAGCGCCCAGGAACGAGCAGTACTTC. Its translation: CASSYPLAPRNEQYF.